This T cell receptor (beta chain) was documented in a study of cytomegalovirus exposure and HLA in healthy donors. General study results and limits: Immune exposure data for these donors was limited to CMV serostatus. Listed as cytomegalovirus-associated were 150 to 200 TCR beta chains.

About this clone: Its antigen remains unidentified.

The length of the CDR3 is 17 residues. V was pared by 5 bases and J by 6 bases, with 14 bases of the junction left unmatched. Germline V gene data show CDR1 as SGHTA and CDR2 as FQGNSA. It was with 60 Vbeta and 13 Jbeta primers that the PCR ran. Some clones are missing from TCRdb's copy, which holds only in-frame ones; the method was immunoSEQ multiplex PCR. The sample contains about 160,000 clones, about three fifths of which appear only once. The rearrangement joins TRBV7-2 to TRBJ2-1, with 9 bases identical to TRBD2. The sequencing input was PBMCs. The TCR comes from a woman aged 60-75 years in good health and CMV-seropositive. CDR3 loop: CASSPTLDSGRANEQFF. The CDR3 nucleotides read TGTGCCAGCAGCCCAACCCTGGATAGCGGGAGAGCCAATGAGCAGTTCTTC.